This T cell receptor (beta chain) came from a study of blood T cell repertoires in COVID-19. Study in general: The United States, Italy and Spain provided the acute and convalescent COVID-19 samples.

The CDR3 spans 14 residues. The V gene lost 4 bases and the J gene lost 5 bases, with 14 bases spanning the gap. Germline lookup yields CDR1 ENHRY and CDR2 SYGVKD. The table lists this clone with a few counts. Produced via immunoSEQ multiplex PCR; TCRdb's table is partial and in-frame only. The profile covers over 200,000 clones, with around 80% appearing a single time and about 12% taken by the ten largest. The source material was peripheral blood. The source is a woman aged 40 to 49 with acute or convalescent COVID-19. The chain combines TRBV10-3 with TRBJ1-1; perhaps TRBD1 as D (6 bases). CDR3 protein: CAISVEGGGTEAFF. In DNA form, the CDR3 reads TGTGCCATCAGTGTAGAGGGGGGAGGGACTGAAGCTTTCTTT.